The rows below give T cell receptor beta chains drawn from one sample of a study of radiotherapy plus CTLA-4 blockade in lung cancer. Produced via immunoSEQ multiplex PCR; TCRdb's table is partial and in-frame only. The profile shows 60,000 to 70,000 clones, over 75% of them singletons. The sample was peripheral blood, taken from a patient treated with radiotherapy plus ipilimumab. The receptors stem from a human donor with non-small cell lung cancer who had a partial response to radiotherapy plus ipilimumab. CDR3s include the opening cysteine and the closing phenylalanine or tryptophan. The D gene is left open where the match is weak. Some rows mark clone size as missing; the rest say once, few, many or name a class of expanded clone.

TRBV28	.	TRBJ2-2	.	TGTGCCAGCAGGGTAGGAGGGCCCGGGGAGCTGTTTTTT	CASRVGGPGELFF
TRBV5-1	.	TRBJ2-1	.	TGCGCCAGCAAGGTTATTGGAGGAAATGAGCAGTTCTTC	CASKVIGGNEQFF
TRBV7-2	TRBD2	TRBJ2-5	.	TGTGCCAGCAGCTCCCCGGGACTAAGGGATCAGTACTTC	CASSSPGLRDQYF
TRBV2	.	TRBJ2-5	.	TGTGCCAGCATATACGGGTGGGGCAGGCAGGGGGAGACCCAGTACTTC	CASIYGWGRQGETQYF
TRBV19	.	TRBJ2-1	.	TGTGCCAGTAGTATAGCCACTAGAGGTGAGCAGTTCTTC	CASSIATRGEQFF
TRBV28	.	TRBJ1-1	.	TGTGCCAGCAGTTTTCAGGGCTTGGGATCCACTGAAGCTTTCTTT	CASSFQGLGSTEAFF
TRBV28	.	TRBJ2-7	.	TGTGCCAGCAGTTTACCCCAAGCGCCCGAGCAGTACTTC	CASSLPQAPEQYF
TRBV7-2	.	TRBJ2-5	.	TGTGCCAGCAGCTTATCCAGGGGTGGGCTTGGAGAGACCCAGTACTTC	CASSLSRGGLGETQYF
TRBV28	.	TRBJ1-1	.	TGTGCCAGCAGTTTATTTAAACGCCCCGAGGGTGAAGCTTTCTTT	CASSLFKRPEGEAFF
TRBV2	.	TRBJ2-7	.	TGTGCCAGCAGCTATTTTGCAGACCGGAGCTCCTACGAGCAGTACTTC	CASSYFADRSSYEQYF
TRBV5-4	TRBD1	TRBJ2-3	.	TGTGCCAGCAGCTTGGAGGGGGCTAGAACAGATACGCAGTATTTT	CASSLEGARTDTQYF
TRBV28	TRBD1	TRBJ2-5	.	TGTGCCAGCAGTACTCAGGGGGAGCAGTACTTC	CASSTQGEQYF
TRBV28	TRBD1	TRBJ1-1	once	TGTGCCAGCAGTCCAGTGACAGGGTATAACACTGAAGCTTTCTTT	CASSPVTGYNTEAFF
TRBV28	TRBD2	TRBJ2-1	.	TGTGCCAGCACGGGCGGGAGAGCCAATAATGAGCAGTTCTTC	CASTGGRANNEQFF
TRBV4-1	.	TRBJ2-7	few	TGCGCCAGCAGCCCGAACGGACCAGGGTCCTACGAGCAGTACTTC	CASSPNGPGSYEQYF